This TCR beta chain was observed in a study of OX40 agonist ivuxolimab in advanced cancers. Overall study context: Of the patients, three showed partial responses, one with hepatocellular carcinoma and two with cutaneous melanoma.

Only one count was recorded for this clone. Assay used: immunoSEQ multiplex PCR; TCRdb lists only in-frame clones, some missing. The sample includes some 95,000 clones, about 90% of them seen just once. The TCR comes from an adult with an advanced solid tumor such as melanoma, head and neck, liver or kidney cancer. The material was CD4+ or CD8+ T cells sorted from blood, obtained in a trial of the OX40 agonist ivuxolimab.

CDR3 bases: TGTGCCAGCAGCCGGAGGGGCGGGGGTCCCGTCGGGGAGCAGTTCTTC. Translation gives CASSRRGGGPVGEQFF. This rearrangement joins TRBV11-2 to TRBJ2-1, with 7 bases matching TRBD2. This CDR3 has 16 amino acids. From germline, CDR1 is SGHAT and CDR2 FQNNGV. V trimming: 5 bases; J trimming: 10 bases; junction bases outside the gene matches: 17.